The 30 T cell receptor beta chains given below trace back to one sample, sequenced in a study of tumor and adjacent non-tumor tissue in lung cancer. No cell sorting was done before RNA was extracted from the tissue. More than 3 cm separated this lung sample from the edge of the tumor. Three rounds of nested PCR, following a modified ARM-PCR protocol, produced the TCRbeta library. TCRdb reanalysed the multiplex PCR reads using MiXCR and keeps one entry per CDR3 protein. The data contain 50,000 to 60,000 distinct CDR3 sequences, about 70% of them seen just once; the ten biggest clones take up approximately 23%. What was sequenced was distant non-tumor lung tissue. The receptors here all came from a woman in her fifties or sixties with non-small cell lung cancer.

This chain links TRBV29-1 with TRBJ2-3; D perhaps matches TRBD2 (7 bases). Germline V gene data show CDR1 as SQVTM and CDR2 as ANQGSEA. This CDR3 contains 14 residues. CDR3 amino acids: CTVTSWGPGDTQYF. The CDR3 DNA follows: TGCACCGTGACTAGCTGGGGGCCTGGAGATACGCAGTATTTT.

As to this clonotype: Here the CDR3 omits its conserved ending phenylalanine or tryptophan, so a read error is the likely source. The chain employs TRBV11-2 and TRBJ1-1, with TRBD1 matching 10 bases. CDR3 length: 16 residues. From germline, CDR1 is SGHAT and CDR2 FQNNGV. CDR3 DNA: TGTGCCAGCAGATCAGGGGACAGGGGCATGAACACCGAAGCTTTCCTT. Its translation is CASRSGDRGMNTEAFL.

As for this clonotype: A much more abundant neighbour one base away suggests this may be a read error. The rearrangement joins TRBV30 to TRBJ2-7; 9 bases line up with TRBD2. CDR3 length equals 17 residues. Germline loops: CDR1 GTSNPN, CDR2 SVGIG (reference sequence). The junction had 18 bases not matched to a gene; V was cut back by 3 bases and J by 6 bases. The CDR3 sequence is CAWSNPPRLAATFEQYF. DNA for the CDR3: TGTGCCTGGAGCAACCCCCCCCGACTAGCGGCTACCTTCGAGCAGTACTTC.

Note on this clonotype: This may arise from a read error, as a much more abundant clone is one base away. The chain has TRBV28 and TRBJ2-2; D may be TRBD1 (6 bases). Trimming shortened V by 1 base and J by 6 bases, and 12 bases separated the two germline ends. This CDR3 is 15 amino acids long. CDR1 MDHEN and CDR2 SYDVKM come from the germline V gene. The CDR3 here is CASSLSKGGPGELFF. CDR3 DNA: TGTGCCAGCAGTTTATCGAAAGGGGGACCCGGGGAGCTGTTTTTT.

The CDR3 DNA sequence: TGCAGCACTCTGGAGGGGCCTGGCGGGGAGCTGTTTTTT. This translates into CSTLEGPGGELFF. The rearrangement links TRBV29-1 to TRBJ2-2; D is possibly TRBD2 (6 bases). CDR1 SQVTM and CDR2 ANQGSEA come from the germline V gene. V was trimmed by 8 bases and J by 7 bases, leaving 17 bases between them. The CDR3 covers 13 residues.

This clonotype was seen more than once but under ten times. The chain links TRBV7-2 to TRBJ2-1, with 8 bases matching TRBD2. The CDR3 is 13 residues long. Germline CDR1 reads SGHTA; CDR2 reads FQGNSA. J lost 9 bases, V lost 7 bases, and 8 bases had no gene match. The DNA for the CDR3 is TGTGCCAGCACTCCGGGGGGGGCGCGTGAGCAGTTCTTC. It yields the protein CASTPGGAREQFF.

This clonotype occurred a few times. A read error may explain this, as a much larger clone is one base away. The chain employs TRBV28 and TRBJ2-4; tentatively, D is TRBD2 (5 bases). This CDR3 comprises 16 residues. Germline V lookup: CDR1 MDHEN, CDR2 SYDVKM. CDR3 residues: CASSTRTADPKNTQYF. DNA of the CDR3: TGTGCCAGCAGCACTAGGACGGCAGATCCCAAAAACACTCAGTACTTC.

A word on this clonotype: Likely a read error: the CDR3 ends without its conserved phenylalanine or tryptophan. The rearrangement uses TRBV6-2 or TRBV6-3 and TRBJ2-6; no firm D call. CDR3 length: 15 residues. The germline CDR1 and CDR2 sequences are MNHEY and SVGEGT. CDR3 DNA: TGTACCAGCAGTTATTCAAGCTCTGGGGCCAACGTCCTGACTATC. This translates into CTSSYSSSGANVLTI.

V and J are TRBV20-1 and TRBJ2-7; D possibly uses TRBD1 or TRBD2 (7 bases each). CDR3 length: 13 amino acids. Germline loops: CDR1 DFQATT, CDR2 SNEGSKA (reference sequence). V lost 7 bases, J lost 5 bases, and 18 bases lay in between. The CDR3 is CSVRGGGTHEQYF. Here the CDR3 DNA reads TGCAGTGTTAGGGGAGGGGGCACGCACGAGCAGTACTTC.

About this clonotype itself: This CDR3 is missing its conserved last phenylalanine or tryptophan, likely due to a read error. This chain links TRBV14 with TRBJ1-1; no clear D gene. The CDR3 is 12 amino acids. Per germline, CDR1 SGHDN and CDR2 FVKESK. V dropped 4 bases and J dropped 8 bases, with 11 bases sitting between them. The CDR3 protein is CASSRDMVEAFL. For the CDR3, the DNA is TGTGCCAGCAGCCGAGACATGGTGGAAGCTTTCCTT.

This clonotype was observed a handful of times. A read error may account for a junction end that differs from germline. The gene calls are TRBV7-8 and TRBJ1-5, with 10 bases that match TRBD1. The J call is in doubt because the DNA end fits TRBJ2-3 better. The CDR3 has 15 amino acids. Germline-derived CDR1 and CDR2 are SGHVS and FQNEAQ. Here the CDR3 reads CASSYSTGGNQPQYF. In nucleotides, the CDR3 is TGTGCCAGTAGCTACTCGACAGGGGGCAATCAGCCCCAGTATTTT.

As regards this clonotype: The missing conserved phenylalanine or tryptophan at the end of this CDR3 makes a read error likely. The chain joins TRBV6-6 to TRBJ2-2; 7 nucleotides line up with TRBD2. V was pared by 5 bases and J by 6 bases, with 3 bases of the junction left unmatched. The CDR3 has 13 amino acids. In germline, CDR1 is MNHNY, CDR2 SVGAGI (reference sequence). Written as DNA, the CDR3 is TGTGCCAGCAGTGACCGGGGGGCCGGGGAGCTGTTTTTA. Protein product: CASSDRGAGELFL.

The V and J genes are TRBV6-5 and TRBJ2-3; D perhaps matches TRBD1 (6 bases). Germline V gene data show CDR1 as MNHEY and CDR2 as SVGAGI. Trimming removed 11 bases at V and 5 bases at J, with 32 bases between. This CDR3 is 18 amino acids long. The CDR3 DNA reads as TGTGCCGGCTGTTACTCCCCCGTAACAGGGACCTTTGGAGATACGCAGTATTTT. Translation: CAGCYSPVTGTFGDTQYF.

This clonotype was recorded once. At one of its ends the junction is not consistent with the germline gene, which may arise from a read error. This chain links TRBV4-1 with TRBJ1-2, with D hard to call. The CDR3 is 17 amino acids. Per the germline V gene, CDR1 is MGHRA and CDR2 is YSYEKL. DNA for the CDR3: TGCGCCAGCAGCCACGAATCTAAGACAAGGGCCTATTATGGCTACACGTTC. Its protein product is CASSHESKTRAYYGYTF.

Turning to this clonotype: Germline is not matched at one junction end, which may reflect a read error. V gene TRBV6-2 or TRBV6-3 combines with J gene TRBJ2-1; possible D gene TRBD2, 6 bases. The CDR3 is made up of 13 amino acids. Germline loops: CDR1 MNHEY, CDR2 SVGEGT. CDR3 in amino acids: CASSYTGTGEQLF. CDR3 DNA sequence: TGTGCCAGCAGTTACACCGGAACGGGGGAGCAGCTCTTC.

Concerning this clonotype itself: A read error may produce the germline difference seen at one junction end. J is TRBJ2-1 and V is TRBV4-3; TRBD2 matches 9 bases. This CDR3 comprises 19 residues. Germline CDR1 LGHNA, CDR2 YSLEER. The CDR3 sequence: CTSSQYGSSGSIAYNEQFF. CDR3 nucleotide sequence: TGCACCAGTAGCCAGTATGGGAGTAGCGGGAGTATAGCCTACAATGAGCAGTTCTTC.

Turning to this clonotype: The DNA is left out, because the CDR3 cannot be placed on it with certainty; the CDR3 is given as TCRdb lists it. The V gene is TRBV20-1, the J gene TRBJ2-2. Germline V gene data show CDR1 as DFQATT and CDR2 as SNEGSKA (reference sequence). The length of the CDR3 is 11 amino acids, counting both ends. The CDR3 protein is CSAGGGGSCFF.

This clonotype was picked up one time. A much larger clone sits a single nucleotide away, making a read error possible. The chain couples TRBV13 to TRBJ2-7; D unresolved. This CDR3 contains 13 residues. V dropped 2 bases and J dropped 0 bases, with 5 bases sitting between them. From germline, CDR1 is PRHDT and CDR2 FYEKMQ (reference sequence). The CDR3 bases are TGTGCCAGCAGCTTAACTAACTCCTACGAGCAGTACTTC. Protein product: CASSLTNSYEQYF. The full variable domain, completed using reference TRBV13 and TRBJ2-7, is AAGVIQSPRHLIKEKRETATLKCYPIPRHDTVYWYQQGPGQDPQFLISFYEKMQSDKGSIPDRFSAQQFSDYHSELNMSSLELGDSALYFCASSLTNSYEQYFGPGTRLTVT.

As regards this clonotype: This is likely a read error, given that the CDR3 carries no conserved phenylalanine or tryptophan at its end. The chain combines TRBV4-1 with TRBJ1-1; TRBD1 might be the D (5 bases). The CDR3 covers 16 residues. The germline V gene has CDR1 MGHRA and CDR2 YSYEKL. In nucleotides, the CDR3 is TGCGCCAACAGCCAAGAAGTCGCACAGGTGAACACTGAAGCTTTCTAT. It is translated as CANSQEVAQVNTEAFY.

Details on this clonotype: An end of the junction does not agree with germline; a read error may underlie this. V and J are TRBV20-1 and TRBJ2-2; 10 bases line up with TRBD2. Germline CDR1 reads DFQATT; CDR2 reads SNEGSKA (reference sequence). The CDR3 has 14 amino acids. CDR3 region: CSASAGGPVGELFF. In DNA, the CDR3 is TGCAGTGCATCAGCGGGAGGGCCTGTGGGGGAGTTGTTTTTT.

V gene TRBV6-1 combines with J gene TRBJ1-1, with a tentative D call TRBD1 (6 bases). The CDR3 consists of 14 residues. CDR1 is MNHNS and CDR2 is SASEGT in the germline V gene. CDR3 residues: CISSEYRDETEAFF. The CDR3 nucleotides are TGTATCAGCAGTGAGTACAGGGACGAGACTGAAGCTTTCTTT.

This clonotype was seen more than once but under ten times. Being one base from a much bigger clone, this may be a read error. The genes are TRBV28 and TRBJ2-4, with D perhaps matching TRBD2 (5 bases). Trimming pared 6 bases from V and 1 base from J, leaving 16 bases between. Looked up from germline, CDR1 is MDHEN and CDR2 is SYDVKM. CDR3 length equals 16 residues. CDR3: CASSTRTADAKNIQYF. CDR3 bases: TGTGCCAGCAGCACTAGGACGGCAGATGCCAAAAACATTCAGTACTTC. The full variable domain, rest sourced from reference TRBV28 and TRBJ2-4, is DVKVTQSSRYLVKRTGEKVFLECVQDMDHENMFWYRQDPGLGLRLIYFSYDVKMKEKGDIPEGYSVSREKKERFSLILESASTNQTSMYLCASSTRTADAKNIQYFGAGTRLSVL.

As concerns this clonotype: The junction does not match germline at one end; this may be a read error. The chain is built from TRBV11-2 and TRBJ2-3, with 7 bases matching TRBD1. The CDR3 length is 13 residues. CDR1 is SGHAT and CDR2 is FQNNGV in the germline V gene. CDR3 region: CASNLTGDGTQYF. In DNA form, the CDR3 reads TGCGCCAGCAACTTAACAGGGGATGGAACGCAGTATTTT.

The J gene is TRBJ2-7, the V gene TRBV4-3; the D gene could be TRBD1 or TRBD2 (5 bases each). In germline, CDR1 is LGHNA, CDR2 YSLEER. V lost 4 bases, J lost 0 bases, and 25 bases lay in between. The CDR3 spans 19 residues. CDR3 in amino acids: CASSRAITPGPQSSYEQYF. In DNA form, the CDR3 reads TGCGCCAGCAGCCGAGCCATTACGCCGGGACCGCAGAGCTCCTACGAGCAGTACTTC.

V is TRBV12-3 or TRBV12-4 and J is TRBJ2-1; D ambiguous. CDR3 size: 14 residues. V lost 9 bases and J 7 bases, leaving 19 bases between the germline ends. CDR3 in DNA: TGTGCCAGTAACCGTAGAGGCGGTCATAATGAGCAGTTCTTC. It encodes CASNRRGGHNEQFF.

The CDR3 nucleotides are TGCGCCAGTAGCAAAGATTCAGGCCGGAAGCAGTACTTC. Translation gives CASSKDSGRKQYF. The genes are TRBV4-3 and TRBJ2-7; no definite D call. This CDR3 contains 13 residues. Trimming left V 9 bases short and J 8 bases short, with 20 bases between. The germline V gene has CDR1 LGHNA and CDR2 YSLEER.

This chain joins TRBV7-2 and TRBJ2-4; D possibly uses TRBD1 or TRBD2 (5 bases each). Germline CDR1 is SGHTA and CDR2 is FQGNSA. Trimming pared 1 base from V and 8 bases from J, leaving 15 bases between. The CDR3 contains 15 residues. The CDR3 reads CASSLEGSGLYIQYF. The DNA for the CDR3 is TGTGCCAGCAGCTTAGAGGGGTCGGGGTTGTACATTCAGTACTTC.

The chain has TRBV6-6 and TRBJ2-7; 8 bases are shared with TRBD1. The CDR3 loop spans 15 amino acids. V lost 9 bases and J lost 5; bases outside the gene matches: 15. CDR1 is MNHNY and CDR2 is SVGAGI in the germline V gene (reference sequence). CDR3: CASINSRTGTHEQYF. The CDR3 nucleotides read TGTGCCAGTATCAACTCCAGGACAGGGACCCACGAGCAGTACTTC.

In regard to this clonotype: A read error is possible here, since a much larger clone lies one base away. The chain employs TRBV28 and TRBJ1-1, with D tentatively TRBD1 (5 bases). The CDR3 is 12 amino acids. Germline V CDR1 and CDR2: MDHEN, SYDVKM. In DNA form, the CDR3 reads TGTGCCAGCAGGGACATGAACACTGAAGTTTTCTTT. Encoded protein: CASRDMNTEVFF.

As to this clonotype: One end of the junction does not line up with germline, which may come from a read error. V is TRBV4-3 and J is TRBJ2-7; TRBD1 aligns across 9 bases. The CDR3 totals 13 residues. Germline V gene lookup returns CDR1 LGHNA and CDR2 YSLEER. The CDR3 sequence: CASMGTGRDEQYF. The CDR3 nucleotides read TGCGCCAGCATGGGGACAGGGCGGGACGAACAGTACTTC.